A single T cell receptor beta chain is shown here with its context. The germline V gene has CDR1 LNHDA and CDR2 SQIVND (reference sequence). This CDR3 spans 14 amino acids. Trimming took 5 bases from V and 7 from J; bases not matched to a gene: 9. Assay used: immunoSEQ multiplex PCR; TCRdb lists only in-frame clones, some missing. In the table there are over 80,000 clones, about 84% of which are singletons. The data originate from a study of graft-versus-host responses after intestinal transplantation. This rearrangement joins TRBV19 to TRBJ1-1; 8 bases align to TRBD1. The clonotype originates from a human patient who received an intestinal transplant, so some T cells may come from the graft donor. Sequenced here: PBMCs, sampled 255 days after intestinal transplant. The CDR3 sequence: CASSFQGAILEAFF. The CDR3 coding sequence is TGTGCCAGTAGTTTTCAGGGGGCCATACTTGAAGCTTTCTTT.